The 14 T cell receptor beta chains reported below all come from one sample, sequenced in a study of T cells after yellow fever vaccination. A single record per CDR3 protein comes from TCRdb applying MiXCR to the 5' RACE reads. The sample yields 80,000 to 100,000 distinct CDR3 sequences, about 5.8% seen once. Specimen: CD8+ T cells sorted from PBMCs, collected 10 days after the yellow fever booster vaccination. The receptors come from a man aged 18 to 30 who received the YFV17D yellow fever vaccine.

This clonotype was recorded once. This chain connects TRBV24-1 to TRBJ1-4; D is unresolved. V shed 5 bases and J shed 5 bases, with 8 bases lying between them. Per germline, CDR1 KGHDR and CDR2 SFDVKD. This CDR3 has 13 amino acids. In nucleotides, the CDR3 is TGTGCCACCAGTGTCGGCGGAAATGAAAAACTGTTTTTT. Translated: CATSVGGNEKLFF.

The gene calls are TRBV9 and TRBJ2-1, with D perhaps TRBD2 (5 bases). Germline V CDR1 and CDR2: SGDLS, YYNGEE. The V end was cut by 0 bases, the J end by 7 bases, with 14 bases between. CDR3 size: 15 residues. The CDR3 DNA reads TGTGCCAGCAGCGTAGGTGTCGAGCGGACTAATGAGCAGTTCTTC. This encodes CASSVGVERTNEQFF.

This clonotype was seen at least ten times. The chain recombines TRBV5-1 with TRBJ2-7, with D perhaps TRBD1 (6 bases). V gave up 0 bases and J gave up 2 bases, with 12 bases separating them. Per germline, CDR1 SGHRS and CDR2 YFSETQ. The CDR3 consists of 15 residues. The CDR3 DNA reads TGCGCCAGCAGCTTGGCCGTGACAGGAGCCTACGAGCAGTACTTC. Its protein is CASSLAVTGAYEQYF.

The chain joins TRBV29-1 to TRBJ2-1; D gene unclear. Germline V CDR1 and CDR2: SQVTM, ANQGSEA. This CDR3 is 13 amino acids long. V lost 0 bases to trimming and J lost 13 bases, with 16 bases between them. CDR3 region: CSVEDERFLIQFF. As DNA, the CDR3 is TGCAGCGTTGAAGATGAGAGATTCCTAATCCAGTTCTTC.

The chain employs TRBV12-3 or TRBV12-4 and TRBJ2-1, with D maybe TRBD1 (6 bases). CDR3 length: 11 amino acids. Between the trimmed V and J ends, which lost 4 bases and 13 bases, there was a span of 11 bases. The CDR3 bases are TGTGCCAGCAGTTACGGACAGACTCAGTTCTTC. It is translated as CASSYGQTQFF.

The rearrangement uses TRBV10-3 and TRBJ2-5; TRBD2 might be the D (6 bases). This CDR3 contains 16 residues. In germline, CDR1 is ENHRY, CDR2 SYGVKD. The ends were cut back, 3 bases at V and 4 bases at J, with 18 bases in the middle. The DNA for the CDR3 is TGTGCCATCAGTGACTCCGGGAGAAGAAGGGGAGAGACCCAGTACTTC. Its protein product is CAISDSGRRRGETQYF.

The rearrangement uses TRBV27 and TRBJ1-6, with D unclear. This CDR3 has 14 residues. Germline CDR1 MNHEY, CDR2 SMNVEV (reference sequence). V was clipped by 3 bases and J by 7 bases, with 10 bases between them. DNA of the CDR3: TGTGCCAGCAGTTTCGGGCTGAGGAATTCACCCCTCCACTTT. This translates into CASSFGLRNSPLHF.

This clonotype occurred many times. The V call is TRBV5-1, the J call TRBJ2-3; perhaps TRBD1 as D (5 bases). V was cut by 5 bases and J by 0 bases, with 13 bases left in between. The CDR3 spans 15 residues. The V gene's germline CDR1 is SGHRS and CDR2 YFSETQ. The CDR3 reads CASRAVDKSTDTQYF. CDR3 nucleotides: TGCGCCAGCAGGGCTGTGGACAAAAGCACAGATACGCAGTATTTT.

This chain joins TRBV6-5 and TRBJ2-2; 7 positions agree with TRBD1. The CDR3 is made up of 15 amino acids. Germline assignment: CDR1 MNHEY and CDR2 SVGAGI. With 2 bases clipped from V and 7 bases from J, the junction kept 7 bases outside the gene matches. CDR3 DNA sequence: TGTGCCAGCAGTTACACGACAGGGACGGTCGGGGAGCTGTTTTTT. Amino acids: CASSYTTGTVGELFF.

This clonotype occurred many times. The chain employs TRBV7-9 and TRBJ2-7; 10 bases map to TRBD1. CDR1 is SEHNR and CDR2 is FQNEAQ in the germline V gene (reference sequence). There are 17 residues in the CDR3. V lost 2 bases and J lost 4; bases outside the gene matches: 11. This CDR3 reads CASSLLSSGTGEYEQYV. The CDR3 region has the DNA TGTGCCAGCAGCTTATTATCCTCGGGGACAGGGGAGTACGAGCAGTACGTC.

The V call is TRBV28, the J call TRBJ2-7; 8 nucleotides align to TRBD2. The V and J ends lost 4 bases and 5 bases, in that order; junction bases with no gene match: 13. Germline V CDR1 and CDR2: MDHEN, SYDVKM. The CDR3 is 16 amino acids. CDR3 region: CASSSPRGGAGHEQYV. In DNA, the CDR3 is TGTGCCAGCAGTTCGCCCCGGGGGGGGGCAGGCCACGAGCAGTACGTC.

The DNA of the CDR3 is TGTGCCAGCAGCTTTCCCGGAAAAGAGACCCAGTACTTC. Translation: CASSFPGKETQYF. The chain recombines TRBV7-8 with TRBJ2-5; D not certain. The CDR3 totals 13 residues. Trimming stripped 3 bases from V and 3 bases from J, with 8 bases between. The germline CDR1 and CDR2 sequences are SGHVS and FQNEAQ.

This clonotype was seen only a few times. The rearrangement uses TRBV4-1 and TRBJ2-3, with D possibly matching TRBD1 (5 bases). This CDR3 has 14 amino acids. Germline lookup yields CDR1 MGHRA and CDR2 YSYEKL. Trimming left V 4 bases short and J 8 bases short, with 16 bases between. The CDR3 is CASSPIGRAITQYF. In nucleotides, the CDR3 is TGCGCCAGCAGCCCTATAGGCAGGGCGATTACGCAGTATTTT.

The gene calls are TRBV25-1 and TRBJ2-5, with D possibly matching TRBD1 (6 bases). The CDR3 covers 13 residues. The germline CDR1 and CDR2 sequences are MGHDK and SYGVNS. The V and J ends lost 3 bases and 3 bases respectively, with 8 bases between them. CDR3 sequence: CASSETGEETQYF. The CDR3 DNA reads TGTGCCAGCAGTGAGACAGGAGAAGAGACCCAGTACTTC. Filled out from reference TRBV25-1 and TRBJ2-5, the complete variable domain reads EADIYQTPRYLVIGTGKKITLECSQTMGHDKMYWYQQDPGMELHLIHYSYGVNSTEKGDLSSESTVSRIRTEHFPLTLESARPSHTSQYLCASSETGEETQYFGPGTRLLVL.